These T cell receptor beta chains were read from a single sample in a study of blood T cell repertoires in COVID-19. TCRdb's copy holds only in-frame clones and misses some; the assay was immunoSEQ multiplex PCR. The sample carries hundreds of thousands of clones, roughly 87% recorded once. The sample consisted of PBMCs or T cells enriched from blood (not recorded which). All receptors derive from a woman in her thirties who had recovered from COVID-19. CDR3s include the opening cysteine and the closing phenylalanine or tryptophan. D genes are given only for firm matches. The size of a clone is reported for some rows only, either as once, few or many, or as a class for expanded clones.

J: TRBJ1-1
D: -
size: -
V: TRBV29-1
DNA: TGCACCGGATTAACAGATCCGAACACTGAAGCTTTCTTT
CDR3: CTGLTDPNTEAFF

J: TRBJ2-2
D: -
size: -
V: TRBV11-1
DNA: TGTGCCAGCAGCATACTAGACGCGAACACCGGGGAGCTGTTTTTT
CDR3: CASSILDANTGELFF

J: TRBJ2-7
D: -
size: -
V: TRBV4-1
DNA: TGCGCCAGCAGCCAAGGAGTAGGACAGATCTACGAGCAGTACTTC
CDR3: CASSQGVGQIYEQYF

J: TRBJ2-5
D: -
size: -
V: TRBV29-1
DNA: TGCAGCCTACGGACTTTCCAAGAGACCCAGTACTTC
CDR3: CSLRTFQETQYF

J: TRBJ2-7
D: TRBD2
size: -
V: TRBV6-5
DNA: TGTGCCAACTGGGAGACTAGCGGGGTCTACGAGCAGTACTTC
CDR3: CANWETSGVYEQYF

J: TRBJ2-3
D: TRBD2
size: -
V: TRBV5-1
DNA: TGCGCCAGCAGCGCCAGCGGGAAGGTAGATACGCAGTATTTT
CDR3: CASSASGKVDTQYF

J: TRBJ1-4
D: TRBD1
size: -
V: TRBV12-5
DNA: TGTGCTAGTGGCCTCCGGGACAGGGTGCGTAATGAAAAACTGTTTTTT
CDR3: CASGLRDRVRNEKLFF

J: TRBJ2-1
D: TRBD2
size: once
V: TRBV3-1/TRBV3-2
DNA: TGTGCCACCGCAGGACTAGCGGGAGGGCCAATCTCCTACAATGAGCAGTTCTTC
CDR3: CATAGLAGGPISYNEQFF

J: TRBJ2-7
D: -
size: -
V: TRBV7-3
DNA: TGTGCCAGCAGCCCTCGAGGTGGCTACGAGCAGTACTTC
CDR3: CASSPRGGYEQYF

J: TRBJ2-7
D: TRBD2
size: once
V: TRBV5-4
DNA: TGTGCCAGCAGCTTGGCCCCCTCAGCGGGAGCCTACGAGCAGTACTTC
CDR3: CASSLAPSAGAYEQYF

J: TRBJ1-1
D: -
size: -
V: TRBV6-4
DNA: TGTGCCAGCAGTGACGAGTTGAACACTGAAGCTTTCTTT
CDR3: CASSDELNTEAFF